The 8 T cell receptor beta chains below were found in one sample sequenced in a study of Graves' ophthalmopathy and Graves' hyperthyroidism. Using RNA transcripts, the TCR beta CDR3 regions were amplified. The library came from an HTBI-primed first-round RT-PCR and a second-round multiplex PCR. One entry per CDR3 protein, called by TCRdb with MiXCR from the multiplex PCR reads. The table lists hundreds of thousands of distinct CDR3 sequences, 20% to 25% of them singletons. Sequencing was carried out using peripheral blood. The receptors stem from a woman aged 18-30 years with stable Graves' hyperthyroidism.

This clonotype has ten or more counts. The CDR3 carries no conserved terminal phenylalanine or tryptophan, so it likely arises from a read error. It is unclear where the CDR3 begins or ends on the DNA, so no DNA is shown, and the CDR3 is as TCRdb lists it. V usage is TRBV20-1 and J usage is TRBJ2-2. The CDR3 totals 14 residues, both ends included. Germline V gives CDR1 DFQATT, CDR2 SNEGSKA (reference sequence). The CDR3 here is CSASRFSMGGAVFS.

There are a few counts of this clonotype. The chain uses TRBV5-1 and TRBJ2-2, with 12 nucleotides matching TRBD1. Per germline, CDR1 SGHRS and CDR2 YFSETQ. The CDR3 has 18 residues. Germline trimming cut 3 bases from V and 3 bases from J; bases unmatched to any gene: 9. The CDR3 region has the DNA TGCGCCAGCAGCTCCAACCCGGGACAGGGGGCGTACACCGGGGAGCTGTTTTTT. This gives the protein CASSSNPGQGAYTGELFF.

As for this clonotype: The conserved phenylalanine or tryptophan is not found at the CDR3 terminus, so this likely reflects a read error. The CDR3 is CASSLSGQYNSPLHL. The CDR3 coding sequence is TGTGCCAGCAGCTTATCGGGACAGTATAATTCACCCCTCCACCTT. This chain joins TRBV7-2 and TRBJ1-6; TRBD1 matches at 7 bases. J gave up 4 bases and V 2 bases, and 2 bases lay outside the gene matches. CDR3 size: 15 residues. Looked up from germline, CDR1 is SGHTA and CDR2 is FQGNSA.

This clonotype showed up just a few times. This chain joins TRBV6-1 and TRBJ2-2; the D is unclear. Germline CDR1 reads MNHNS; CDR2 reads SASEGT. The CDR3 has 13 residues. V was cut by 3 bases and J by 5 bases, with 7 bases left in between. As DNA, the CDR3 is TGTGCCAGCAGTGACCCCTTAACCGGGGAGCTGTTTTTT. This gives the protein CASSDPLTGELFF.

This CDR3 reads CASSQAGGLSYEQYF. The CDR3 coding sequence is TGTGCCAGCAGCCAAGCGGGAGGGCTGTCCTACGAGCAGTACTTC. The J gene is TRBJ2-7, the V gene TRBV12-3 or TRBV12-4; TRBD2 matches 10 bases. V gave up 6 bases and J gave up 1 base; unmatched junction bases: 6. The CDR3 sequence is 15 residues long.

The chain combines TRBV12-3 or TRBV12-4 with TRBJ2-3; tentative D call: TRBD2 (6 bases). V was shortened by 5 bases and J by 3 bases, with 15 bases between the two germline ends. The CDR3 sequence is 15 residues long. CDR3 protein: CASSPREQLTDTQYF. The CDR3 nucleotides read TGTGCCAGCAGTCCGCGGGAACAGCTTACAGATACGCAGTATTTT.

The sample holds many counts of this clonotype. The chain joins TRBV29-1 to TRBJ2-7; D tentatively fits TRBD1 or TRBD2 (5 bases each). The V end was cut by 4 bases, the J end by 0 bases, with 13 bases between. Per the germline V gene, CDR1 is SQVTM and CDR2 is ANQGSEA. The CDR3 consists of 14 residues. The CDR3 region has the DNA TGCAGCGTTGCTATGGGACCGGCCTCCTACGAGCAGTACTTC. Its translation: CSVAMGPASYEQYF.

V and J are TRBV6-1 and TRBJ1-3, with no clear D. The germline V gene has CDR1 MNHNS and CDR2 SASEGT. The CDR3 sequence is 15 residues long. V was trimmed by 2 bases and J by 5 bases, leaving 13 bases between them. This CDR3 is CASSEREAARNTIYF. Here the CDR3 DNA reads TGTGCCAGCAGTGAAAGGGAGGCCGCCAGAAACACCATATATTTT.